This T cell receptor (beta chain) stems from a study of human T cells and chemical hapten exposure. Germline CDR1 is LNHDA and CDR2 is SQIVND (reference sequence). The CDR3 runs 13 residues. Trimming cost V 4 bases and J 3 bases, with 10 bases left between them. A note on this clonotype: The antigen is undetermined.

Described time point: patch test 2, 6 weeks after DPC sensitization. Specified treatment: therapeutic diphenylcyclopropenone sensitization with weekly scalp DPC. MiXCR, applied by TCRdb to the RACE reads, yields one record per CDR3 protein. The data show tens of thousands of distinct CDR3 sequences, approximately 10% seen once. Broader study findings: After DPC sensitization, TCRs above 1 in 1000 frequency showed no change. Expanded TCRs clustered into significantly more large CDR3 similarity groups than controls, the analysis revealed.

Material: whole blood, obtained in connection with sensitization to the hapten diphenylcyclopropenone (DPC). The V and J genes are TRBV19 and TRBJ2-7, with D possibly being TRBD1 (6 bases). The TCR comes from a woman aged 45-65 years with alopecia areata. Some clones in this sample may be carry-over from other donors' samples. The CDR3 loop is CASSTEDSYEQYF. The CDR3 coding sequence is TGTGCCAGTAGTACCGAGGACAGCTACGAGCAGTACTTC.